The rows below give T cell receptor beta chains drawn from one sample of a study of identical twins. Using its own MiXCR run on the 5' RACE reads, TCRdb lists one record per CDR3 protein. The sample yields hundreds of thousands of distinct CDR3 sequences, around 20% seen once. A further study also used this sample, focusing on T cells expressing NK-cell markers.

Sequencing was performed on PBMCs. Receptors originate from a woman younger than 30 in good health. The CDR3 runs from the conserved cysteine through the conserved F or W. Fields, in order: V gene, J gene, CDR3 length, D gene, CDR3 protein. The D gene is left open where the match is weak.

>TRBV5-6|TRBJ2-3|15|.
CASSGAGVGTDTQYF
>TRBV20-1|TRBJ2-5|12|.
CSARRFQETQYF
>TRBV12-3/TRBV12-4|TRBJ2-3|20|TRBD1
CASSHPVEDRGYREADTQYF
>TRBV20-1|TRBJ2-1|13|TRBD2
CSARGLANNEQFF
>TRBV2|TRBJ1-5|15|.
CASMGTAVRDQPQHF
>TRBV11-2|TRBJ2-1|15|.
CASSSPRASHNEQFF
>TRBV5-6|TRBJ2-5|14|.
CASRLQGLFETQYF
>TRBV20-1|TRBJ2-7|16|TRBD2
CSARTQSTSGRDEQYF
>TRBV7-9|TRBJ2-3|17|TRBD2
CASSSASGRALTDTQYF
>TRBV5-1|TRBJ2-2|14|TRBD1
CASSGPDRDGELFF
>TRBV3-1|TRBJ2-3|15|TRBD1
CASSQGQGTGDTQYF
>TRBV7-8|TRBJ2-5|17|TRBD2
CASSLGGTSGVQETQYF
>TRBV7-2|TRBJ2-7|14|.
CASSPALGGYEQYF
>TRBV7-6|TRBJ2-1|15|.
CASSLDARVYNEQFF
>TRBV10-3|TRBJ2-7|14|.
CASGGRAGRYEQYF
>TRBV7-9|TRBJ2-5|11|.
CASTTEETQYF
>TRBV6-4|TRBJ2-1|13|TRBD2
CASSPGGHNEQFF
>TRBV7-2|TRBJ2-7|14|TRBD2
CASSLSSGRNEQYF
>TRBV20-1|TRBJ2-3|15|.
CSARDFRHGADTQYF
>TRBV6-2/TRBV6-3|TRBJ2-6|18|TRBD2
CASLTSTSGRLGANVLTF
>TRBV25-1|TRBJ2-7|14|TRBD1
CASTGRSGTGFTYF
>TRBV12-5|TRBJ2-1|19|TRBD2
CASGDTTGTSGRFMHEQFF
>TRBV7-9|TRBJ2-5|15|TRBD1
CASSPGTGGGETQYF
>TRBV9|TRBJ2-5|17|TRBD2
CASSAGELAGGSETQYF
>TRBV3-1|TRBJ1-1|13|.
CASSRRGLTEAFF
>TRBV20-1|TRBJ2-3|17|TRBD2
CSATMGLAGGPPDTQYF
>TRBV5-1|TRBJ2-3|15|.
CASSLTLLDADTQYF
>TRBV6-5|TRBJ2-1|14|TRBD2
CASSYGLAGNEQFF
>TRBV6-1|TRBJ2-4|14|.
CASRSAAGKNIQYF
>TRBV7-2|TRBJ2-2|15|TRBD2
CASSLLGRASGELFF
>TRBV20-1|TRBJ2-1|10|.
CSVEEGRQFF
>TRBV6-1|TRBJ1-4|14|TRBD1
CASSSRQGDEKLFF
>TRBV10-3|TRBJ2-3|17|.
CAISEDNRILSTDTQYF
>TRBV6-6|TRBJ2-7|13|.
CASSRDGDYEQYF
>TRBV6-4|TRBJ2-5|13|.
CASSAPPQETQYF
>TRBV12-3/TRBV12-4|TRBJ2-7|14|TRBD1
CASSLRGQDYEQYF
>TRBV12-3/TRBV12-4|TRBJ2-3|13|TRBD2
CASTIMGGTPQYF
>TRBV9|TRBJ1-1|13|.
CASSPTSYPEAFF
>TRBV6-2/TRBV6-3|TRBJ1-1|13|.
CASSYSPVTEAFF
>TRBV7-9|TRBJ2-7|13|.
CASSSFATYEQYF
>TRBV5-5|TRBJ2-4|15|.
CASSLPAGAKNIQYF